This entry lists 22 T cell receptor beta chains sequenced from one sample in a study of blood T cell repertoires in COVID-19. Clones were read by immunoSEQ multiplex PCR, and TCRdb kept only the in-frame ones, dropping some. The repertoire holds around 220,000 clones, approximately 79% seen once, with roughly 4.2% in the top ten. The sequencing sample was made of peripheral blood. These receptors originate from a woman in her 40s with active or convalescent COVID-19.

The chain employs TRBV3-1 (or the pseudogene TRBV3-2) and TRBJ2-2; 13 positions agree with TRBD2. Trimming removed 3 bases from V and 2 bases from J; junction bases left unmatched: 12. CDR1 is LGHDT and CDR2 is YNNKEL in the germline V gene (reference sequence). This CDR3 comprises 20 residues. CDR3 DNA sequence: TGTGCCAGCAGCCACCTCACTAGCGGGGGGGCTAAAGGCAACACCGGGGAGCTGTTTTTT. This codes for CASSHLTSGGAKGNTGELFF.

The rearrangement links TRBV5-1 to TRBJ2-7, with D possibly being TRBD2 (6 bases). The CDR3 runs 16 residues. V was shortened by 7 bases and J by 2 bases, with 22 bases between the two germline ends. From germline, CDR1 is SGHRS and CDR2 YFSETQ. CDR3 amino acids: CASGINSGRGTYEQYF. The CDR3 coding sequence is TGCGCCAGCGGCATTAATTCGGGGCGGGGAACCTACGAGCAGTACTTC.

The chain is built from TRBV9 and TRBJ2-5; D gene ambiguous. V lost 3 bases and J 5 bases, leaving 8 bases between the germline ends. Germline values: CDR1 SGDLS, CDR2 YYNGEE. There are 12 residues in the CDR3. The CDR3, as DNA: TGTGCCAGCAGCGCCTCAGGCGAGACCCAGTACTTC. Translating gives CASSASGETQYF.

The CDR3 DNA follows: TGTGCCAGCAGCCCAAATGCTGGAGGGGACACTGAAGCTTTCTTT. This sequence encodes CASSPNAGGDTEAFF. V is TRBV13 and J is TRBJ1-1; D may be TRBD1 (5 bases). V lost 5 bases and J lost 3, with 16 bases in between. The germline CDR1 and CDR2 sequences are PRHDT and FYEKMQ (reference sequence). CDR3 size: 15 residues. Full variable domain (remainder filled in from reference TRBV13 and TRBJ1-1): AAGVIQSPRHLIKEKRETATLKCYPIPRHDTVYWYQQGPGQDPQFLISFYEKMQSDKGSIPDRFSAQQFSDYHSELNMSSLELGDSALYFCASSPNAGGDTEAFFGQGTRLTVV.

The chain recombines TRBV29-1 with TRBJ1-1, with D maybe TRBD1 (6 bases). Trimming left V 7 bases short and J 1 base short, with 16 bases between. CDR1 is SQVTM and CDR2 is ANQGSEA in the germline V gene. The CDR3 length is 14 residues. This chain's CDR3 is CSGGGGAQNTEAFF. The CDR3 nucleotides are TGCAGCGGAGGCGGGGGGGCCCAGAACACTGAAGCTTTCTTT.

This chain joins TRBV6-1 and TRBJ1-5; 11 nucleotides align to TRBD1. Trimming took 5 bases from V and 4 from J; bases not matched to a gene: 7. The CDR3 runs 16 residues. The germline V gene has CDR1 MNHNS and CDR2 SASEGT. CDR3 in DNA: TGTGCCAGCAGTAAAGTCCGGGACAGGGGGAATCAGCCCCAGCATTTT. Translation: CASSKVRDRGNQPQHF.

This chain joins TRBV28 and TRBJ2-2; 8 nucleotides line up with TRBD2. The CDR3 length is 12 residues. Germline V gene sequence: CDR1 MDHEN, CDR2 SYDVKM. V shed 4 bases and J 8 bases; nucleotides not matched to a gene: 0. CDR3 in DNA: TGTGCCAGCAGTTCTAGCGGGGGGGAGCTGTTTTTT. Translated: CASSSSGGELFF.

The rearrangement joins TRBV12-5 to TRBJ2-7; 9 bases fit TRBD1. Germline trimming cut 2 bases from V and 2 bases from J; bases unmatched to any gene: 4. CDR1 is LGHNT, CDR2 FRNRAP, per germline. The CDR3 covers 15 residues. CDR3 residues: CASGLTRDRAYEQYF. The CDR3 nucleotides read TGTGCTAGTGGTTTGACTCGGGACAGGGCCTACGAGCAGTACTTC.

The chain links TRBV6-5 to TRBJ2-7, with 8 bases lining up with TRBD1. CDR3 length: 14 residues. V was pared by 4 bases and J by 7 bases, with 9 bases of the junction left unmatched. CDR1 is MNHEY, CDR2 SVGAGI, per germline. The CDR3 region has the DNA TGTGCCAGCAGTTCGCGGACAGGGACCTTAGAGCAGTACTTC. Protein: CASSSRTGTLEQYF.

This clone came up once. The CDR3 spells CASSLNLAGGPTQYF. DNA of the CDR3: TGCGCCAGCAGCTTGAACCTAGCGGGGGGGCCTACGCAGTATTTT. The rearrangement joins TRBV5-1 to TRBJ2-3, with 12 bases fitting TRBD2. Per germline, CDR1 SGHRS and CDR2 YFSETQ. V lost 1 base and J lost 8; bases outside the gene matches: 5. This CDR3 contains 15 residues.

In this sample, this clone turned up a few times. The chain couples TRBV10-2 to TRBJ2-7, with a weak D call TRBD1 (6 bases). The CDR3 sequence is 13 residues long. Per germline, CDR1 WSHSY and CDR2 SAAADI. Trimming pared 8 bases from V and 2 bases from J, leaving 13 bases between. CDR3 sequence (DNA): TGCGCCAGCCAGGGGTCTGGGGCCTACGAGCAGTACTTC. It encodes CASQGSGAYEQYF.

This chain connects TRBV4-1 to TRBJ1-1, with D uncertain. V dropped 2 bases and J dropped 2 bases, with 21 bases sitting between them. Germline CDR1 reads MGHRA; CDR2 reads YSYEKL. The CDR3 has 18 amino acids. The CDR3 loop is CASSQKRAGSIDNTEAFF. DNA for the CDR3: TGCGCCAGCAGCCAAAAGAGGGCCGGTAGCATTGACAACACTGAAGCTTTCTTT.

This chain uses TRBV9 with TRBJ2-2; 14 bases line up with TRBD2. J was trimmed by 6 bases and V by 0 bases; bases with no gene match: 4. Germline-derived CDR1 and CDR2 are SGDLS and YYNGEE. The CDR3 extends over 17 amino acids. The CDR3 DNA reads TGTGCCAGCAGCGTAGGAGGACTAGCGGGGGGTGCCGGGGAGCTGTTTTTT. It translates to CASSVGGLAGGAGELFF.

The chain couples TRBV10-3 to TRBJ1-2; 7 bases are shared with TRBD1. Per germline, CDR1 ENHRY and CDR2 SYGVKD. The CDR3 totals 14 residues. Losses at the gene ends were 0 bases for V and 7 bases for J; bases not matched to a gene: 5. The CDR3, as DNA: TGTGCCATCAGTGAGTCGGGACAGATTCTTGGCTACACCTTC. This translates into CAISESGQILGYTF.

The chain has TRBV28 and TRBJ1-5, with a weak D call TRBD1 (6 bases). The V end was cut by 6 bases, the J end by 0 bases, with 15 bases between. Germline V gene lookup returns CDR1 MDHEN and CDR2 SYDVKM. The CDR3 contains 16 residues. DNA for the CDR3: TGTGCCAGCAGCCAAAACAGGGTTGGTAGCAATCAGCCCCAGCATTTT. This sequence encodes CASSQNRVGSNQPQHF.

This clone was recorded once. The chain links TRBV4-1 to TRBJ1-2; possibly TRBD1 for D (5 bases). CDR3 length: 15 residues. Germline CDR1 and CDR2: MGHRA and YSYEKL. The V gene lost 8 bases and the J gene lost 0 bases, with 16 bases spanning the gap. The CDR3 nucleotides are TGCGCCAGCCGGCAGCCCACGGGGGCTAACTATGGCTACACCTTC. Its protein is CASRQPTGANYGYTF.

The chain has TRBV30 and TRBJ1-2; 7 bases align to TRBD1. Germline assignment: CDR1 GTSNPN and CDR2 SVGIG (reference sequence). CDR3 length: 13 residues. With V trimmed by 2 bases and J by 8 bases, 8 bases remained unmatched. DNA for the CDR3: TGTGCCTGGAGTCCTCTGACAGGGTTCGGCTACACCTTC. Amino acids: CAWSPLTGFGYTF.

A single count supports this clone. The rearrangement links TRBV10-1 to TRBJ2-7; D remains unclear. With 0 bases removed from V and 9 bases from J, the gap between germline ends came to 9 bases. The CDR3 runs to 12 residues. From germline, CDR1 is WNHNN and CDR2 SYGVQD (reference sequence). The DNA of the CDR3 is TGCGCCAGCAGTGAGTCTTTTTCCCGGCAGTACTTC. Protein product: CASSESFSRQYF.

This clone showed up just once. This chain connects TRBV18 to TRBJ1-1; D perhaps matches TRBD1 (5 bases). Per the germline V gene, CDR1 is KGHSH and CDR2 is LQKENI. CDR3 length: 15 amino acids. V was shortened by 3 bases and J by 4 bases, with 15 bases between the two germline ends. CDR3 coding DNA: TGTGCCAGCTCACCGACAGCGGGTTTGGGCACTGAAGCTTTCTTT. Its translation: CASSPTAGLGTEAFF.

The rearrangement uses TRBV30 and TRBJ2-3; 8 bases fit TRBD1. CDR1 and CDR2 from the germline V gene are GTSNPN and SVGIG (reference sequence). The junction had 7 bases not matched to a gene; V was cut back by 1 base and J by 4 bases. The length of the CDR3 is 15 residues. CDR3 protein: CAWSGYRGDSDTQYF. The CDR3 nucleotides read TGTGCCTGGAGTGGCTACAGGGGGGACTCAGATACGCAGTATTTT.

On this clone itself: Other DNA sequences in this sample translate to the same CDR3. This chain connects TRBV5-1 to TRBJ2-3; TRBD2 matches at 14 bases. Trimming took 4 bases from V and 3 from J; bases not matched to a gene: 4. There are 16 residues in the CDR3. The germline gives CDR1 SGHRS, CDR2 YFSETQ. This CDR3 is CASSLGLAGGTDTQYF. CDR3 coding DNA: TGCGCCAGCAGCCTAGGACTAGCGGGGGGTACAGATACGCAGTATTTT.

This clone has just a few counts. The genes are TRBV3-1 (or the pseudogene TRBV3-2) and TRBJ1-2, with TRBD1 matching over 8 bases. Germline V gives CDR1 LGHDT, CDR2 YNNKEL (reference sequence). Unmatched junction bases numbered 10, after V lost 3 bases and J lost 7 bases. The CDR3 contains 15 residues. The CDR3 loop is CASSHGDRFSRGYTF. CDR3 coding DNA: TGTGCCAGCAGCCATGGGGACAGGTTCTCACGTGGCTACACCTTC.